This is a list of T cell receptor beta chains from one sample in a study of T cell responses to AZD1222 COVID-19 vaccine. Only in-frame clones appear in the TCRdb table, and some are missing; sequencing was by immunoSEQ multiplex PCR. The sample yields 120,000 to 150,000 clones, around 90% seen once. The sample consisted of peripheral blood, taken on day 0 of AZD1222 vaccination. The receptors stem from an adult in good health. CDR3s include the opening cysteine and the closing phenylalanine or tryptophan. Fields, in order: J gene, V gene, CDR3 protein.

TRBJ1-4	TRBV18	CASSPFVGATNEKLFF
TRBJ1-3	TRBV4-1	CASSQDRGNTIYF
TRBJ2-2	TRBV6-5	CASSYGVTGELFF
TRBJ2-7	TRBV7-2	CASKSTAYEEQYF
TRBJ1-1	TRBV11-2	CASSLVLTEAFF
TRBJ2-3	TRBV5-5	CASSLGTSGRADTQYF
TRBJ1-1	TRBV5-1	CASQWGAGNTEAFF
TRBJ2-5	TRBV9	CASSVSGRFETQYF
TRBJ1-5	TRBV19	CASKGQGRGASSNQPQHF
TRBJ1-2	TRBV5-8	CASSSGPTWVYGYTF
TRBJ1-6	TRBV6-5	CASSVKGQENSPLHF
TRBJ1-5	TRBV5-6	CASSFFGRVNQPQHF
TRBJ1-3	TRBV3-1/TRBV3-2	CASSVIGGGNTIYF
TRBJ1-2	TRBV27	CASREAGKGYTF
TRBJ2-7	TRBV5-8	CASSGGTSGREYYEQYF
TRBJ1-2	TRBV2	CASNANYGYTF
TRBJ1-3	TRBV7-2	CASSFGPMSGNTIYF
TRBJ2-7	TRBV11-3	CASSLDRASGRPYEQYF
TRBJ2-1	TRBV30	CAWSPGGIYNEQFF
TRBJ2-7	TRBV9	CASSGRRSYEQYF
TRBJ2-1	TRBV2	CASRERLAGEAANEQFF
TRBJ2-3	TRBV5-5	CASSFPSTDTQYF
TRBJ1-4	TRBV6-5	CASSLGQGRGEKLFF
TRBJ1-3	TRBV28	CASMDASSGNTIYF
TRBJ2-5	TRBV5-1	CASSSSGTGVRAQYF
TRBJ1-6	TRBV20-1	CSASVGRGSPLHF
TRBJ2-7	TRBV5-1	CASSLSTNYEQYF
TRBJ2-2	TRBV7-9	CASSIHSINTGELFF
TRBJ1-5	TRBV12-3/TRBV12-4	CASSLGVNQPQHF
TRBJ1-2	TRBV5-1	CASSSFGGTGNGYTF
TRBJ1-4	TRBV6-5	CASSFTGMVDEKLFF
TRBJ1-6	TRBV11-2	CASSRDRTGNSPLHF
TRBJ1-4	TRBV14	CASSRLAWTGDEKLFF
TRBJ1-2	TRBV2	CASRPRPGLGYTF
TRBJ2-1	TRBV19	CAGAPRDSAYNEQFF
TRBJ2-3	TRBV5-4	CASSSVAGASTDTQYF
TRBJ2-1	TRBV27	CASRSIDEQFF
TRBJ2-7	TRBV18	CASSLVGLRGDEQYF
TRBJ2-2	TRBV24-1	CATMGLYNTGELFF
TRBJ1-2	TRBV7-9	CASSFAQYYGYTF
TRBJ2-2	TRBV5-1	CASSLATGRTGELFF
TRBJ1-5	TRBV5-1	CASPGGNQPQHF
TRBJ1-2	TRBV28	CASRATGRKSHLGYTF
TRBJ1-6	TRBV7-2	CASSLYGTDNSPLHF
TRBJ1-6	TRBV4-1	CASSQISSPLHF
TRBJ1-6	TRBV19	CASSASGGSPLHF
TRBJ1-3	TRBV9	CASSVASRLNTIYF
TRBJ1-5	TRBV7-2	CASSLGWGRNSNQPQHF
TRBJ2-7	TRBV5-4	CASSSWTSGIGYEQYF
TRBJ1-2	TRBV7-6	CASSVSRGSGYTF
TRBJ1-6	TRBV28	CASKPGQGKGSDSPLHF
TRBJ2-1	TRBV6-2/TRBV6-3	CASSQSTRYNEQFF
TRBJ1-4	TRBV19	CASSTRGHEKLFF
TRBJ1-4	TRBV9	CASSERGGGEKLFF
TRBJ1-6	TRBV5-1	CASSLEAEGVSPLHF
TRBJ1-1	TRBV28	CASPGGVNTEAFF
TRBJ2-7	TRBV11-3	CASSLRGGLYEQYF
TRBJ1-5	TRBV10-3	CSSGGEGGPQHF